The T cell receptor (beta chain) described here comes from a study of blood T cells in healthy people across ages. After removal of 6 bases from V and 6 bases from J, the junction contained 7 bases not matched to a gene. The CDR3 length is 14 residues. The germline gives CDR1 LNHDA, CDR2 SQIVND (reference sequence). It was with a sample-barcoded 5' primer and a J-beta primer mix that a second PCR of roughly 7 to 12 cycles was run. One entry per CDR3 protein, called by TCRdb with MiXCR from the 5' RACE reads. This table holds over 600,000 distinct CDR3 sequences, roughly 21% found once. The sample holds a few counts of this clonotype.

V is TRBV19 and J is TRBJ2-1; 8 positions agree with TRBD2. This TCR was sampled from a man between 65 and 85 years old in good health. The source material was blood. The CDR3 nucleotides read TGTGCCAGTAGAGGAGCGGGAGAGGTCAATGAGCAGTTCTTC. Translated, it gives CASRGAGEVNEQFF.